Shown below are 30 T cell receptor beta chains from a single sample sequenced in a study of T cell responses to AZD1222 COVID-19 vaccine. The protocol was immunoSEQ multiplex PCR, while the TCRdb copy is restricted to in-frame clones and leaves out a portion. This table holds tens of thousands of clones, 85% found once. Here the sequenced sample was peripheral blood, taken on day 0 of AZD1222 vaccination. The receptor source for this set is an adult in good health.

This clone is a singleton in its sample. The chain has TRBV28 and TRBJ1-2, with 7 bases fitting TRBD1. CDR3 length equals 16 residues. Germline V lookup: CDR1 MDHEN, CDR2 SYDVKM. Losses at the gene ends were 4 bases for V and 3 bases for J; bases not matched to a gene: 11. CDR3 sequence (DNA): TGTGCCAGCAGTTCGACCCCCCGGGACAGTTACTATGGCTACACCTTC. It specifies CASSSTPRDSYYGYTF.

The chain is built from TRBV2 and TRBJ2-7, with D perhaps matching TRBD1 (5 bases). There are 15 residues in the CDR3. The V and J ends lost 7 bases and 2 bases respectively, with 18 bases between them. Germline CDR1 SNHLY, CDR2 FYNNEI. CDR3 nucleotide sequence: TGTGCCAGCACGGACGAGATGGGGCTCCCCTACGAGCAGTACTTC. Amino acid sequence: CASTDEMGLPYEQYF.

This chain uses TRBV12-3 or TRBV12-4 with TRBJ1-1, with 9 bases lining up with TRBD1. Trimming removed 4 bases from V and 11 bases from J; junction bases left unmatched: 8. This CDR3 region has 13 residues. CDR3 in amino acids: CASSSTGGVWAFF. Here the CDR3 DNA reads TGTGCCAGCAGTTCCACAGGGGGCGTGTGGGCTTTCTTT.

The chain uses TRBV2 and TRBJ1-2, with D unclear. Germline assignment: CDR1 SNHLY and CDR2 FYNNEI. The CDR3 sequence is 14 residues long. Trimming pared 5 bases from V and 6 bases from J, leaving 16 bases between. The CDR3 DNA reads TGTGCCAGCAGTCCGGACCGAGCCTTAGATGGCTACACCTTC. This translates into CASSPDRALDGYTF.

This chain links TRBV11-2 with TRBJ1-4; D unresolved. Trimming pared 1 base from V and 6 bases from J, leaving 12 bases between. Looked up from germline, CDR1 is SGHAT and CDR2 is FQNNGV. There are 15 residues in the CDR3. CDR3 in amino acids: CASSLGTRPDEKLFF. The CDR3 nucleotides are TGTGCCAGCAGCTTAGGTACCAGGCCTGATGAAAAACTGTTTTTT.

The rearrangement uses TRBV5-1 and TRBJ2-5, with 9 bases that match TRBD2. Trimming removed 7 bases from V and 0 bases from J; junction bases left unmatched: 13. CDR1 is SGHRS, CDR2 YFSETQ, per germline. CDR3 length equals 17 residues. This CDR3 reads CASAVTTSGLYQETQYF. CDR3 DNA: TGCGCCAGCGCCGTCACCACTAGCGGGTTGTACCAAGAGACCCAGTACTTC.

This clone was seen a handful of times. The genes are TRBV7-9 and TRBJ1-5; a weak D match, TRBD1 (5 bases). Germline CDR1 is SEHNR and CDR2 is FQNEAQ (reference sequence). The CDR3 extends over 15 amino acids. V was pared by 3 bases and J by 1 base, with 10 bases between. The CDR3 reads CASSLGGGSNQPQHF. The CDR3 nucleotides read TGTGCCAGCAGCTTGGGGGGAGGGAGCAATCAGCCCCAGCATTTT.

The chain is built from TRBV9 and TRBJ1-1; 9 bases are shared with TRBD1. The ends lost 3 bases at V and 4 bases at J; junction bases unmatched: 7. The germline CDR1 and CDR2 sequences are SGDLS and YYNGEE. The CDR3 extends over 15 amino acids. The CDR3 nucleotides read TGTGCCAGCAGCGCCGGACAGGGGCATGGCACTGAAGCTTTCTTT. Amino acids: CASSAGQGHGTEAFF. Variable domain in full (rest from reference TRBV9 and TRBJ1-1): DSGVTQTPKHLITATGQRVTLRCSPRSGDLSVYWYQQSLDQGLQFLIQYYNGEERAKGNILERFSAQQFPDLHSELNLSSLELGDSALYFCASSAGQGHGTEAFFGQGTRLTVV.

This sequence joins TRBV29-1 and TRBJ2-1; D gene ambiguous. This CDR3 contains 11 residues. CDR1 and CDR2 from the germline V gene are SQVTM and ANQGSEA. The ends were cut back, 4 bases at V and 7 bases at J, with 8 bases in the middle. The DNA of the CDR3 is TGCAGCGTTGTAGGGATGAATGAGCAGTTCTTC. Its protein product is CSVVGMNEQFF.

This chain links TRBV7-8 with TRBJ1-6, with 8 bases identical to TRBD1. The CDR3 has 13 residues. The V gene's germline CDR1 is SGHVS and CDR2 FQNEAQ. Trimming at V came to 5 bases and at J to 10 bases, leaving 4 bases not matched to a gene. The CDR3 bases are TGTGCCAGCAGCCTGGACAGGGAGTCACCCCTCCACTTT. Encoded protein: CASSLDRESPLHF.

The gene calls are TRBV11-2 and TRBJ2-7; D gene uncertain. Germline V lookup: CDR1 SGHAT, CDR2 FQNNGV. The V end lost 1 base, the J end lost 4 bases, and 5 bases lay between the germline ends. The CDR3 has 12 residues. The CDR3 loop reads CASSLGSYEQYF. In DNA, the CDR3 is TGTGCCAGCAGCTTAGGGTCATACGAGCAGTACTTC.

The chain recombines TRBV28 with TRBJ1-4; D is ambiguous. The CDR3 covers 15 residues. The germline V and J ends were trimmed by 4 bases and 4 bases, with 13 bases remaining between them. The germline CDR1 and CDR2 sequences are MDHEN and SYDVKM. The CDR3 nucleotides are TGTGCCAGCAGTTCTCCGGGAACCTTTAATGAAAAACTGTTTTTT. It is translated as CASSSPGTFNEKLFF.

This clone was detected only a few times. The rearrangement links TRBV15 to TRBJ2-7, with 7 bases aligning to TRBD1. Germline CDR1 is LNHNV and CDR2 is YYDKDF (reference sequence). The V segment lost 0 bases and the J segment 3 bases; nucleotides outside the gene matches: 5. The CDR3 runs 15 residues. The CDR3 loop is CATSRDPGQSYEQYF. In nucleotides, the CDR3 is TGTGCCACCAGCAGAGATCCGGGACAGAGCTACGAGCAGTACTTC.

The chain has TRBV3-1 (or the pseudogene TRBV3-2) and TRBJ1-5; a possible D gene is TRBD1 (6 bases). Looked up from germline, CDR1 is LGHDT and CDR2 is YNNKEL (reference sequence). This CDR3 is built from 15 residues. V gave up 1 base and J gave up 2 bases, with 9 bases separating them. As DNA, the CDR3 is TGTGCCAGCAGCCAAGGAAGGGGGGGCAATCAGCCCCAGCATTTT. Translated: CASSQGRGGNQPQHF.

V is TRBV30 and J is TRBJ1-1; tentative D call: TRBD1 (6 bases). From germline, CDR1 is GTSNPN and CDR2 SVGIG (reference sequence). This CDR3 has 13 residues. V gave up 7 bases and J gave up 4 bases, with 16 bases separating them. Written as DNA, the CDR3 is TGTGCCTCGGAGGGGGGGTTGGGCACTGAAGCTTTCTTT. Encoded protein: CASEGGLGTEAFF.

The gene calls are TRBV28 and TRBJ2-6, with a possible D match to TRBD2 (6 bases). Germline V gene lookup returns CDR1 MDHEN and CDR2 SYDVKM. The CDR3 totals 15 residues. Trimming stripped 3 bases from V and 2 bases from J, with 8 bases between. The CDR3, as DNA: TGTGCCAGCAGTTTGGGGGGAACTGGGGCCAACGTCCTGACTTTC. Its translation is CASSLGGTGANVLTF.

The chain carries TRBV3-1 (or the pseudogene TRBV3-2) and TRBJ2-3, with 7 bases that match TRBD1. The CDR3 is made up of 16 amino acids. Per the germline V gene, CDR1 is LGHDT and CDR2 is YNNKEL (reference sequence). V trimming: 4 bases; J trimming: 5 bases; junction bases outside the gene matches: 12. This CDR3 reads CASSPPVQGVKDTQYF. Written as DNA, the CDR3 is TGTGCCAGCAGCCCCCCCGTGCAGGGGGTGAAAGATACGCAGTATTTT.

The V gene is TRBV18, the J gene TRBJ1-1; D ambiguous. From germline, CDR1 is KGHSH and CDR2 LQKENI. CDR3 size: 15 residues. The V end lost 2 bases, the J end lost 0 bases, and 10 bases lay between the germline ends. CDR3 nucleotide sequence: TGTGCCAGCTCACCATCGGCAGGTCTGAACACTGAAGCTTTCTTT. It is translated as CASSPSAGLNTEAFF.

This clone was recorded only once. This chain connects TRBV13 to TRBJ1-2; 9 bases align to TRBD1. V was pared by 4 bases and J by 6 bases, with 15 bases of the junction left unmatched. Germline CDR1 is PRHDT and CDR2 is FYEKMQ (reference sequence). This CDR3 comprises 17 residues. The CDR3: CASSSGGQGGFYNGYTF. The CDR3 DNA reads as TGTGCCAGCAGCTCGGGGGGACAGGGAGGATTTTACAATGGCTACACCTTC.

The chain has TRBV4-1 and TRBJ2-7; 12 nucleotides align to TRBD2. The ends lost 3 bases at V and 3 bases at J; junction bases unmatched: 6. This CDR3 comprises 16 residues. Per germline, CDR1 MGHRA and CDR2 YSYEKL. The CDR3 sequence is CASSQIPSGGGYEQYF. The CDR3 DNA sequence: TGCGCCAGCAGCCAGATTCCTAGCGGGGGGGGCTACGAGCAGTACTTC.

The chain links TRBV7-8 to TRBJ1-1, with 7 bases aligning to TRBD1. The germline V gene has CDR1 SGHVS and CDR2 FQNEAQ. Unmatched junction bases numbered 5, after V lost 6 bases and J lost 4 bases. The CDR3 is 13 amino acids. In DNA, the CDR3 is TGTGCCAGCAGTTTGGGGACAGTCACTGAAGCTTTCTTT. Residues: CASSLGTVTEAFF.

This chain links TRBV5-6 with TRBJ1-2, with TRBD1 as a possible D gene (5 bases). The CDR3 loop spans 12 amino acids. Germline V lookup: CDR1 SGHDT, CDR2 YYEEEE. The ends were cut back, 3 bases at V and 5 bases at J, with 8 bases in the middle. CDR3 sequence reads: CASSSQEYGYTF. The CDR3 DNA follows: TGTGCCAGCAGCTCACAGGAATATGGCTACACCTTC.

The genes are TRBV19 and TRBJ1-5, with unresolved D. Germline CDR1 reads LNHDA; CDR2 reads SQIVND (reference sequence). With 3 bases removed from V and 5 bases from J, the gap between germline ends came to 11 bases. The CDR3 contains 14 residues. The CDR3 sequence: CASSMRVLDQPQHF. DNA of the CDR3: TGTGCCAGTAGTATGAGGGTTTTGGATCAGCCCCAGCATTTT.

V gene TRBV5-1 combines with J gene TRBJ2-3; tentative D call: TRBD2 (6 bases). The CDR3 consists of 13 residues. The V and J ends lost 5 bases and 4 bases respectively, with 11 bases between them. Germline lookup yields CDR1 SGHRS and CDR2 YFSETQ. DNA of the CDR3: TGCGCCAGCAGTTTCCCGGGGGCAGATACGCAGTATTTT. This sequence encodes CASSFPGADTQYF.

This chain connects TRBV7-9 to TRBJ2-2; 8 nucleotides align to TRBD2. This CDR3 is built from 15 residues. CDR1 SEHNR and CDR2 FQNEAQ come from the germline V gene (reference sequence). Losses at the gene ends were 2 bases for V and 6 bases for J; bases not matched to a gene: 5. The CDR3 coding sequence is TGTGCCAGCAGCTTAACCGGGGGGGCCCCCGGGGAGCTGTTTTTT. Protein product: CASSLTGGAPGELFF.

V gene TRBV29-1 combines with J gene TRBJ1-4, with TRBD1 matching over 7 bases. With 7 bases clipped from V and 7 bases from J, the junction kept 6 bases outside the gene matches. The CDR3 extends over 12 amino acids. Looked up from germline, CDR1 is SQVTM and CDR2 is ANQGSEA. The CDR3 spells CSGQGGSEKLFF. CDR3 DNA: TGCAGCGGGCAGGGGGGCAGTGAAAAACTGTTTTTT.

CDR3 loop: CASSPVVRTPFINSPLHF. DNA of the CDR3: TGCGCCAGCAGCCCCGTGGTGCGGACACCGTTTATTAATTCACCCCTCCACTTT. The rearrangement uses TRBV5-1 and TRBJ1-6; D is possibly TRBD1 (5 bases). Trimming pared 4 bases from V and 6 bases from J, leaving 23 bases between. Per germline, CDR1 SGHRS and CDR2 YFSETQ. CDR3 length: 18 amino acids.

The V call is TRBV27, the J call TRBJ2-2; D is possibly TRBD2 (5 bases). The V gene's germline CDR1 is MNHEY and CDR2 SMNVEV (reference sequence). The CDR3 runs 15 residues. V shed 7 bases and J shed 0 bases, with 12 bases lying between them. The CDR3 loop is CASKVQRSNTGELFF. The CDR3 coding sequence is TGTGCCAGCAAAGTCCAGCGGTCGAACACCGGGGAGCTGTTTTTT.

The gene calls are TRBV5-5 and TRBJ1-2; D gene uncertain. Per germline, CDR1 SGHKS and CDR2 YYEKEE (reference sequence). The CDR3 consists of 13 residues. V gave up 4 bases and J gave up 0 bases, with 7 bases separating them. CDR3 sequence reads: CASSDEANYGYTF. The CDR3 bases are TGTGCCAGCAGCGACGAGGCTAACTATGGCTACACCTTC.

V is TRBV28 and J is TRBJ1-2, with D possibly being TRBD1 (5 bases). V was pared by 2 bases and J by 6 bases, with 16 bases between. Germline V gene data show CDR1 as MDHEN and CDR2 as SYDVKM. The CDR3 spans 15 residues. Here the CDR3 DNA reads TGTGCCAGCAGTTTAGGGGGGTTTAGGGAGGATGGCTACACCTTC. Translation gives CASSLGGFREDGYTF.